This T cell receptor (beta chain) was recovered during a study of Graves' ophthalmopathy and Graves' hyperthyroidism (dated by TCRdb to the late 2010s). Turning to the overall study: Peripheral blood was collected before any treatment was given, at the time of initial diagnosis. In total, approximately 140 blood samples were TCR-sequenced: approximately 42 ophthalmopathy, 75 hyperthyroidism and 17 hyperthyroidism-to-ophthalmopathy patients. To explore V-J signatures that separate ophthalmopathy from hyperthyroidism, a discovery set of 95 to 100 patients was enrolled, consisting of 40 to 45 with ophthalmopathy and around 57 with stable hyperthyroidism. In more than five hyperthyroidism patients, the T-cell repertoires found in thyroid tissue were compared with those found in blood. After sampling, hyperthyroidism patients received methimazole starting at 30 mg daily, and ophthalmopathy patients received high-dose intravenous methylprednisolone. An independent validation cohort comprised 18 hyperthyroidism patients and over 15 patients who later progressed from hyperthyroidism to ophthalmopathy. For training and testing, the roughly 93 patients in the discovery cohort were randomly divided in a 7:3 ratio. The study used TCR beta repertoire signatures to distinguish Graves' ophthalmopathy from Graves' hyperthyroidism and to predict progression to ophthalmopathy.

The CDR3 goes from the cysteine to the phenylalanine over 13 residues. The entry retains the CDR3 DNA only, 39 bases that are in frame from base 1. The junction shows trimming of 6 bases on V and 5 bases on J, plus 13 bases between the germline ends. The research as a whole found: In validation, the model predicted ophthalmopathy progression with about 71% sensitivity and 72% to 80% specificity; some 13 predicted patients were CT-confirmed with GO in a median of roughly 6.8 months. No statistical method was used to set the sample size in advance, and the investigators knew which group each participant was assigned to. Most of the expanded thyroid clonotypes with a frequency above 0.001 were also detected in blood, and it was suggested that the thyroid immune response may be reflected by blood repertoires. Ophthalmopathy was separated from stable hyperthyroidism by the 13-signature model with more than 85% sensitivity and 81.08% specificity in cross-validation and with 80%/75% in the test set.

In regard to this clonotype: The antigen this receptor binds is unknown. The input lacks base qualities; no much larger clone sits a single base away.

Ophthalmopathy patients were characterized by moderately to severely active disease, a Clinical Activity Score of at least 3, a NOSPECS grade of at least 4, and a disease duration under 3 months. Patients with other autoimmune diseases, uncontrolled infections, pregnancy or lactation were excluded from the study. Clinical symptoms, serum thyroxine, TRAb, thyroid ultrasound and orbital computed tomography were used for diagnosis. Ficoll-Paque density gradient centrifugation was used to isolate PBMCs from about 9 ml of fresh peripheral blood. Trizol reagent was used to extract the total RNA, and its quality was then checked on an Agilent 2100 Bioanalyzer. TCR beta CDR3 regions were amplified from RNA transcripts for repertoire sequencing. The first round of RT-PCR was done with HTBI primers and the Qiagen OneStep RT-PCR kit, and was followed by a second round of multiplex PCR, then size selection and purification. Libraries were sequenced on an Illumina HiSeq2000 using paired-end 100 bp reads. As for the authors' bioinformatics: SOAPnuke was used to process the reads, removing any read that contained adapters or uncalled bases, had a mean Phred below 15, or lacked an exact match to the constant primer or identifier. COPE v1.2.5 was used to merge high-quality paired reads. Unique nucleotide sequences were defined as clonotypes and aligned to IMGT TRB V, D and J references using MiTCR v1.1. Analysis was restricted to V-J combinations with a frequency above 0.0001, which covered roughly 99% of repertoires. A TCR clonal expansion and chaos score per V-J combination was defined as the ratio of F50 clonal expansion to chaos observed in the TCRdist matrix. Welch's t-statistics and random forest were used to reduce features to over ten V-J combinations, which were fed into a naive Bayes classifier. The Morisita-Horn index was used to measure how similar the thyroid and blood repertoires were. Starting from the raw public reads, TCRdb applied fastp trimming at Q25, assembled clones with MiXCR and retained in-frame beta chains. Rows merge per CDR3 protein into single entries with the most common DNA and genes. The authors' filters were not applied to this entry. The table for this sample lists about 210,000 distinct CDR3 sequences; under 30% of them were counted only once. The ten largest clones represent around 10% of the sample.

The sequence links TRBV12-3 or TRBV12-4 to TRBJ1-2; 5 matching bases give a weak D call of TRBD1. The sample was peripheral blood. The TCR sequence derives from a man aged 50-59 years with Graves' ophthalmopathy. Donor details come from another sample of the same person, matched by shared clones. The CDR3 protein sequence reads: CASSSDTPYGYTF. The bases read TGTGCCAGCAGCTCGGACACTCCATATGGCTACACCTTC.